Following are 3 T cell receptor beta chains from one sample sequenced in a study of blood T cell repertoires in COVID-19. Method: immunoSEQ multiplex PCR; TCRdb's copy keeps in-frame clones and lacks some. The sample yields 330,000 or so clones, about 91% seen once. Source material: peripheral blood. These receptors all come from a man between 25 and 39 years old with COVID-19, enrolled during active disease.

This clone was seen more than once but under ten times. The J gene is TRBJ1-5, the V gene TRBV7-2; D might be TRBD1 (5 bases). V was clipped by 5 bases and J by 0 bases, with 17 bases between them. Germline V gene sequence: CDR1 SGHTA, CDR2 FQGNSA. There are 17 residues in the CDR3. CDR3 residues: CASSPNQGGNSNQPQHF. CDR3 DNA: TGTGCCAGCAGCCCAAACCAGGGCGGGAATAGCAATCAGCCCCAGCATTTT.

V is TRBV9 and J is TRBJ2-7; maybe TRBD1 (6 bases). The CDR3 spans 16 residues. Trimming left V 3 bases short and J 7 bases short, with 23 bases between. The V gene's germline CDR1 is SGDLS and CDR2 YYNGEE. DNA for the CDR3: TGTGCCAGCAGCGCCGGAACAGGGCCAGACCGAGGGGAGCAGTACTTC. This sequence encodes CASSAGTGPDRGEQYF.

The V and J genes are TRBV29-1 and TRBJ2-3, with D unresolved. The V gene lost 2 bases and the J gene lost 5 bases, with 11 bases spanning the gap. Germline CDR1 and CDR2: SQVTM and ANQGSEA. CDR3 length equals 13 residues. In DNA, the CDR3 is TGCAGCGTTGAAAAAACACGTGGAGATACGCAGTATTTT. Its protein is CSVEKTRGDTQYF.